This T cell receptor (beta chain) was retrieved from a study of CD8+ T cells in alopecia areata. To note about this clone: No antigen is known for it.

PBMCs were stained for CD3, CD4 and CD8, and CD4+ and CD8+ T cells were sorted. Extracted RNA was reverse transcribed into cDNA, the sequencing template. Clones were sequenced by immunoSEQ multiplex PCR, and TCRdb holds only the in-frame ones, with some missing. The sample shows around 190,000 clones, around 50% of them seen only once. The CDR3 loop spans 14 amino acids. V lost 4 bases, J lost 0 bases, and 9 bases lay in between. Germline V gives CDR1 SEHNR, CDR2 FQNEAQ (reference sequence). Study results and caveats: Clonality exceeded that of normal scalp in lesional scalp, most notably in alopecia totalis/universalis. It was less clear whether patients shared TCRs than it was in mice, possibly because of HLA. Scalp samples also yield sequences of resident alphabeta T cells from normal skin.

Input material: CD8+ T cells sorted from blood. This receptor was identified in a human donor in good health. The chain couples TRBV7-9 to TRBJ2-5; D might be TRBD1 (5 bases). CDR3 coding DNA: TGTGCCAGCAGCTCAGGGAAGTACCAAGAGACCCAGTACTTC. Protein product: CASSSGKYQETQYF.